Listed below are T cell receptor beta chains from one sample, sequenced in a study of blood T cells in healthy people across ages. Via MiXCR, TCRdb re-called the 5' RACE reads, giving one row per CDR3 protein. The sample has over 1,300,000 distinct CDR3 sequences, around 55% seen once. The sample consisted of blood. The source is a man younger than 35 in good health. CDR3s include the opening cysteine and the closing phenylalanine or tryptophan. D genes are given only for firm matches. Part of the rows lack a size; the others show once, few, many or a class for expanded clones.

TRBJ1-5 TRBD1 TRBV20-1 - CSAPHGTGDQPQHF TGCAGTGCACCTCATGGGACAGGGGATCAGCCCCAGCATTTT
TRBJ2-2 - TRBV11-2 few CASSLGDAGELFF TGTGCCAGCAGCTTAGGGGACGCCGGGGAGCTGTTTTTT
TRBJ1-2 TRBD1 TRBV27 - CASSSGQGHPSNYGYTF TGTGCCAGCAGTTCGGGACAGGGCCACCCCTCAAACTATGGCTACACCTTC
TRBJ2-7 TRBD2 TRBV10-3 - CAISGLAGGYNEQYF TGTGCCATCAGTGGACTAGCGGGGGGCTACAATGAGCAGTACTTC
TRBJ2-1 TRBD2 TRBV7-9 - CASSFVAGGPNNGQFF TGTGCCAGCAGCTTCGTAGCGGGAGGGCCCAACAATGGGCAGTTCTTC
TRBJ1-1 - TRBV28 - CASAYRPLDTEAFF TGTGCCAGCGCTTATAGGCCCCTGGACACTGAAGCTTTCTTT
TRBJ2-5 - TRBV7-2 few CASTLGSRRETQYF TGTGCCAGCACCCTCGGGTCCCGGCGGGAGACCCAGTACTTC
TRBJ1-2 - TRBV29-1 few CSVEPGRGSYTF TGCAGCGTTGAACCCGGCCGCGGAAGCTACACCTTC
TRBJ2-7 TRBD2 TRBV7-2 few CASSLEAGLYEQYF TGTGCCAGCAGCTTAGAAGCGGGATTATACGAGCAGTACTTC
TRBJ2-6 - TRBV7-2 few CASSSPGVGLGANVLTF TGTGCCAGCAGCTCCCCCGGGGTGGGGCTTGGGGCCAACGTCCTGACTTTC
TRBJ1-5 - TRBV10-3 - CAISEGVGNQPQHF TGTGCCATCAGTGAGGGAGTGGGCAATCAGCCCCAGCATTTT
TRBJ1-6 TRBD1 TRBV6-8 - CASRADRGHLNSPLHF TGTGCCAGCAGAGCCGACAGGGGACACCTAAACTCACCCCTCCACTTT
TRBJ2-2 - TRBV5-6 - CASSGPNTGELFF TGTGCCAGCAGCGGTCCGAACACCGGGGAGCTGTTTTTT
TRBJ2-3 - TRBV6-1 - CASSYSRAQYF TGTGCCAGCAGTTACTCAAGGGCGCAGTATTTT
TRBJ2-2 - TRBV29-1 - CSVWGGELFF TGCAGCGTCTGGGGCGGGGAGCTGTTTTTT
TRBJ2-5 - TRBV3-1 - CASSPSQGAEQETQYF TGTGCCAGCAGCCCGTCACAAGGGGCCGAACAAGAGACCCAGTACTTC
TRBJ1-2 - TRBV9 few CASSPGTTLSRTF TGTGCCAGCAGCCCTGGAACAACCCTTTCTCGCACCTTC
TRBJ1-1 - TRBV4-3 - CASSQGSADTEAFF TGCGCCAGCAGCCAAGGATCGGCTGACACTGAAGCTTTCTTT
TRBJ2-2 TRBD1 TRBV10-3 - CAISESDRDHGELFF TGTGCCATCAGTGAATCGGACAGGGATCACGGGGAGCTGTTTTTT
TRBJ2-1 TRBD2 TRBV3-1 few CAAGTSGRGEQFF TGTGCAGCTGGAACTAGCGGGAGGGGTGAGCAGTTCTTC
TRBJ2-7 - TRBV29-1 - CSVEYGQESEQYF TGCAGCGTTGAATATGGCCAAGAATCGGAGCAGTACTTC
TRBJ2-3 TRBD2 TRBV5-1 few CASSLETSGTTDTQYF TGCGCCAGCAGCTTGGAGACTAGCGGGACCACAGATACGCAGTATTTT